Listed here is a single TCR beta chain. Assay used: immunoSEQ multiplex PCR; TCRdb lists only in-frame clones, some missing. The sample includes nearly 200,000 clones, around 85% of them seen just once. This sample stems from a study of blood T cell repertoires in COVID-19. From germline, CDR1 is SEHNR and CDR2 FQNEAQ (reference sequence). There are 16 residues in the CDR3. V shed 5 bases and J 3 bases; nucleotides not matched to a gene: 11. The chain links TRBV7-9 to TRBJ1-1; 8 nucleotides match TRBD1. Source material: peripheral blood. This receptor was taken from a woman aged 70 to 79 with acute or convalescent COVID-19. The CDR3 bases are TGTGCCAGCAGCCCAGGGGGCCTCATTAGGGACACTGAAGCTTTCTTT. This sequence encodes CASSPGGLIRDTEAFF.